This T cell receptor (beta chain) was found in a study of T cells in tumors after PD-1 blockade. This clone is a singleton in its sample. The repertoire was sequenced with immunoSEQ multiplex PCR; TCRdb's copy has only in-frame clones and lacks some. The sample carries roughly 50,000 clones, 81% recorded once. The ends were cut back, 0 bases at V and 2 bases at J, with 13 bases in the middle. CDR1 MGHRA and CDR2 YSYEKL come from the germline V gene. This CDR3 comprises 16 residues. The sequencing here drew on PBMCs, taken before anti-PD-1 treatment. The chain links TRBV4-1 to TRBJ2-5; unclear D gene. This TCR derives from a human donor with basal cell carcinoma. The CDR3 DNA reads TGCGCCAGCAGCCAAGATCGGCTAGAATCTCAAGAGACCCAGTACTTC. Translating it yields CASSQDRLESQETQYF.